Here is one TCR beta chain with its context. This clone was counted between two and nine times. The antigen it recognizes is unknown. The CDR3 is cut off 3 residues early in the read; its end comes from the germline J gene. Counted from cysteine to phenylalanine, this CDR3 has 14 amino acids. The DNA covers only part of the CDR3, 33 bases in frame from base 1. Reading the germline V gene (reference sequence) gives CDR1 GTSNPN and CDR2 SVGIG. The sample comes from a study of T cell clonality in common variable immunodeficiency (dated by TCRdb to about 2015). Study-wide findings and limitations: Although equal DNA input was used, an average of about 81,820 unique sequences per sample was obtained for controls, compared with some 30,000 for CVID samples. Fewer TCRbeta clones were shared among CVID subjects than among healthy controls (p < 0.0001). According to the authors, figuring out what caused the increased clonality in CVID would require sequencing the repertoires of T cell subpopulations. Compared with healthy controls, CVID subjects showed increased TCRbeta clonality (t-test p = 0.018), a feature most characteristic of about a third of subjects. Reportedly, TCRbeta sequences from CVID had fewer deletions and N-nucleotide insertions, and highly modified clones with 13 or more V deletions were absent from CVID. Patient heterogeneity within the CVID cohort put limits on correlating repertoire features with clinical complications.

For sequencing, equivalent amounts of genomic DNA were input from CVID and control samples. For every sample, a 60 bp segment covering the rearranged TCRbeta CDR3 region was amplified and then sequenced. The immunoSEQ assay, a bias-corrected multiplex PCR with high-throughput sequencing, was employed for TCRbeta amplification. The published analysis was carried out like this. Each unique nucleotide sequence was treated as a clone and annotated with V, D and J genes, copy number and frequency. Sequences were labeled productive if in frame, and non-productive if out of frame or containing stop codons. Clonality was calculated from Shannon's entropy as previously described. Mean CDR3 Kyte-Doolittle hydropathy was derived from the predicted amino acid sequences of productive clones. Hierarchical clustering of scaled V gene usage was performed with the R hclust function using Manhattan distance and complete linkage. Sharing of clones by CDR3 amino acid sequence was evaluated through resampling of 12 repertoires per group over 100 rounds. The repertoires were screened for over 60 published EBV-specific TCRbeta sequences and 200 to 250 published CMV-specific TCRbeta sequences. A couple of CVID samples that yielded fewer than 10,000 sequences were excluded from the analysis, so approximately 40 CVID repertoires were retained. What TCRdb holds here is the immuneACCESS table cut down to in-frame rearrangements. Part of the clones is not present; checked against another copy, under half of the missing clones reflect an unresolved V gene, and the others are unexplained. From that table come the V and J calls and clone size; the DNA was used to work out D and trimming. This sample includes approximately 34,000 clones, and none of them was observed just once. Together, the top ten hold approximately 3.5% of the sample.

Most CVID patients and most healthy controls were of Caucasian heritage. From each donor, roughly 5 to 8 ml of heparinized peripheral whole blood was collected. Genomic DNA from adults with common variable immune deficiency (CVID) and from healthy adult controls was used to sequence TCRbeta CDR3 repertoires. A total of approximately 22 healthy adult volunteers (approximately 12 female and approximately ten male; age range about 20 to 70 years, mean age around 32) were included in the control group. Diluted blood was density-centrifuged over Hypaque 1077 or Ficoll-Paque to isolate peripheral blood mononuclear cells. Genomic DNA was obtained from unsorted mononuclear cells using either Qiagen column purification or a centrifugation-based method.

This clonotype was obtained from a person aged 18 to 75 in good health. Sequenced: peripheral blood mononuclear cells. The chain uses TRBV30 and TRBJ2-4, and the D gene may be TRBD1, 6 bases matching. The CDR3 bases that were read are TGTGCCTGGAGTGTGGTTCAGGGGAGCCATGGT. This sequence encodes CAWSVVQGSHG. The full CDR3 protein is CAWSVVQGSHGQYF. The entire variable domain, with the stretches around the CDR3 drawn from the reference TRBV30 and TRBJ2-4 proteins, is SQTIHQWPATLVQPVGSPLSLECTVEGTSNPNLYWYRQAAGRGLQLLFYSVGIGQISSEVPQNLSASRPQDRQFILSSKKLLLSDSGFYLCAWSVVQGSHGQYFGAGTRLSVL.